What follows are 31 T cell receptor beta chains derived from one specimen sequenced in a study of T-cell memory formation after mild COVID-19. TCRdb re-called the 5' RACE reads through MiXCR, storing one row per CDR3 protein. The sample has approximately 350,000 distinct CDR3 sequences, roughly 13% seen once. Source material: PBMCs or a T cell subset sorted from them (not recorded which). The receptor set was obtained from a man aged 18 to 29 who had mild COVID-19 (a few samples of this study predate the infection). Cell type and time point are not known.

This CDR3 is CASSPSSGAYTEAFF. For the CDR3, the DNA is TGCGCCAGCAGTCCTAGTTCCGGGGCATACACTGAAGCTTTCTTT. The V gene is TRBV5-1, the J gene TRBJ1-1, with D tentatively TRBD1 (5 bases). The CDR3 is 15 residues long. The ends were cut back, 5 bases at V and 3 bases at J, with 17 bases in the middle. Germline V gene lookup returns CDR1 SGHRS and CDR2 YFSETQ.

The rearrangement joins TRBV20-1 to TRBJ2-5; 15 nucleotides align to TRBD2. The trim removed 5 bases at V and 5 bases at J, leaving 9 bases unmatched. The CDR3 totals 16 residues. In germline, CDR1 is DFQATT, CDR2 SNEGSKA (reference sequence). As DNA, the CDR3 is TGCAGTGCTCCGGGACTAGCGGGGGGTGTCCGCGAGACCCAGTACTTC. It is translated as CSAPGLAGGVRETQYF.

The genes are TRBV7-9 and TRBJ2-2; the D gene is possibly TRBD2 (6 bases). This CDR3 contains 15 residues. V shed 1 base and J shed 7 bases, with 13 bases lying between them. Germline V gene sequence: CDR1 SEHNR, CDR2 FQNEAQ (reference sequence). The CDR3 region is CASSLVWEDVGELFF. CDR3 DNA: TGTGCCAGCAGCTTAGTTTGGGAGGATGTCGGGGAGCTGTTTTTT.

This clonotype was observed a handful of times. V gene TRBV7-2 combines with J gene TRBJ2-5; D gene uncertain. Germline V CDR1 and CDR2: SGHTA, FQGNSA. Trimming took off 1 base at V and 1 base at J, with 19 bases between the two ends. The CDR3 covers 18 residues. Here the CDR3 DNA reads TGTGCCAGCAGCTTAGAAAGCCATGCCTCGTGGGCCCAAGAGACCCAGTACTTC. It encodes CASSLESHASWAQETQYF.

J is TRBJ1-3 and V is TRBV4-3; D is undetermined. The ends were cut back, 0 bases at V and 3 bases at J, with 15 bases in the middle. The germline CDR1 and CDR2 sequences are LGHNA and YSLEER. The CDR3 consists of 17 residues. CDR3 amino acids: CASSQDAGGSSGNTIYF. The DNA of the CDR3 is TGCGCCAGCAGCCAAGATGCGGGAGGGTCGAGTGGAAACACCATATATTTT.

This clonotype was counted a few times. This chain connects TRBV5-1 to TRBJ1-2; tentatively, D is TRBD1 (6 bases). Germline lookup yields CDR1 SGHRS and CDR2 YFSETQ. The V end was cut by 4 bases, the J end by 4 bases, with 14 bases between. This CDR3 comprises 14 residues. The CDR3 here is CASSTRGSSYGYTF. The CDR3 DNA is TGCGCCAGCAGCACCAGGGGTTCGAGCTATGGCTACACCTTC.

CDR3 in amino acids: CARSDWGTGGYNEQFF. The CDR3 coding sequence is TGTGCCAGAAGCGACTGGGGGACAGGGGGCTACAATGAGCAGTTCTTC. J is TRBJ2-1 and V is TRBV7-2, with 11 bases fitting TRBD1. Germline V lookup: CDR1 SGHTA, CDR2 FQGNSA. V trimming: 9 bases; J trimming: 3 bases; junction bases outside the gene matches: 10. CDR3 length: 16 residues.

This rearrangement joins TRBV20-1 to TRBJ1-4; unclear D gene. The germline V gene encodes CDR1 DFQATT and CDR2 SNEGSKA (reference sequence). Trimming removed 3 bases at V and 0 bases at J, with 8 bases between. CDR3 length equals 14 residues. CDR3 amino acids: CSASHPATNEKLFF. Here the CDR3 DNA reads TGCAGTGCTAGTCACCCTGCAACTAATGAAAAACTGTTTTTT.

The rearrangement joins TRBV6-6 to TRBJ1-1, with D unresolved. Trimming pared 5 bases from V and 1 base from J, leaving 11 bases between. The germline V gene has CDR1 MNHNY and CDR2 SVGAGI (reference sequence). The CDR3 covers 14 residues. Here the CDR3 DNA reads TGTGCCAGCAGTGCCGGACCGACGAACACTGAAGCTTTCTTT. It is translated as CASSAGPTNTEAFF.

The V and J genes are TRBV7-2 and TRBJ2-1, with D uncertain. Germline V gene sequence: CDR1 SGHTA, CDR2 FQGNSA. V was clipped by 5 bases and J by 8 bases, with 13 bases between them. The CDR3 is 13 residues long. CDR3 nucleotide sequence: TGTGCCAGCAGCCCTAGGTTCGGCGATGAGCAGTTCTTC. Amino acids: CASSPRFGDEQFF.

The gene calls are TRBV7-8 and TRBJ1-2; D might be TRBD1 (6 bases). Trimming removed 5 bases from V and 5 bases from J, with 21 bases in between. There are 16 residues in the CDR3. In germline, CDR1 is SGHVS, CDR2 FQNEAQ. The CDR3 loop is CASSLRPGGANYGYTF. In nucleotides, the CDR3 is TGTGCCAGCAGCCTACGACCGGGGGGGGCCAATTATGGCTACACCTTC.

This clonotype was counted between two and nine times. J is TRBJ1-2 and V is TRBV4-2; D gene unclear. The CDR3 contains 14 residues. Germline V CDR1 and CDR2: LGHNA, YNFKEQ. V shed 0 bases and J shed 4 bases, with 9 bases lying between them. The CDR3: CASSQDEYSYGYTF. The CDR3 DNA follows: TGTGCCAGCAGCCAAGATGAGTATTCCTATGGCTACACCTTC.

This clonotype was observed many times. The V and J genes are TRBV28 and TRBJ2-1; TRBD2 matches at 9 bases. This CDR3 is 16 amino acids long. Germline loops: CDR1 MDHEN, CDR2 SYDVKM. Trimming at V came to 5 bases and at J to 5 bases, leaving 10 bases not matched to a gene. The CDR3 sequence is CASSLTGTSSNNEQFF. The CDR3 bases are TGTGCCAGCAGTCTCACGGGGACTAGCAGTAACAATGAGCAGTTCTTC.

The chain links TRBV2 to TRBJ2-1; D gene uncertain. The V gene lost 5 bases and the J gene lost 1 base, with 12 bases spanning the gap. The germline CDR1 and CDR2 sequences are SNHLY and FYNNEI. The CDR3 covers 15 residues. The CDR3 here is CASSIFGISYNEQFF. The CDR3 DNA follows: TGTGCCAGCAGTATATTCGGTATATCCTACAATGAGCAGTTCTTC.

This clonotype showed up just a few times. The chain combines TRBV11-2 with TRBJ2-5; the match to TRBD2 covers 13 bases. The CDR3 contains 15 residues. CDR1 and CDR2 from the germline V gene are SGHAT and FQNNGV. J was trimmed by 5 bases and V by 2 bases; bases with no gene match: 2. The CDR3 region has the DNA TGTGCCAGCAGCTTACCGGGACTAGCGGGGGAGACCCAGTACTTC. It is translated as CASSLPGLAGETQYF. Supplemented by reference TRBV11-2 and TRBJ2-5, the full variable domain reads EAGVAQSPRYKIIEKRQSVAFWCNPISGHATLYWYQQILGQGPKLLIQFQNNGVVDDSQLPKDRFSAERLKGVDSTLKIQPAKLEDSAVYLCASSLPGLAGETQYFGPGTRLLVL.

The V and J genes are TRBV4-3 and TRBJ2-5; TRBD1 matches 10 bases. Germline CDR1 is LGHNA and CDR2 is YSLEER. V gave up 0 bases and J gave up 4 bases; unmatched junction bases: 8. There are 17 residues in the CDR3. CDR3 sequence reads: CASSQDYRTGGLETQYF. DNA for the CDR3: TGCGCCAGCAGCCAAGACTATAGGACAGGGGGGCTAGAGACCCAGTACTTC.

This clonotype was seen a few times. This chain links TRBV29-1 with TRBJ1-5; tentatively, D is TRBD1 (5 bases). The germline V gene has CDR1 SQVTM and CDR2 ANQGSEA. V was pared by 1 base and J by 9 bases, with 16 bases between. This CDR3 has 14 amino acids. CDR3 sequence: CSVEVSGLGGPQHF. The CDR3 coding sequence is TGCAGCGTTGAAGTATCGGGGTTGGGGGGGCCCCAGCATTTT.

The J gene is TRBJ2-2, the V gene TRBV12-3 or TRBV12-4, with 9 bases identical to TRBD1. Trimming removed 5 bases from V and 5 bases from J; junction bases left unmatched: 3. The CDR3 spans 14 residues. CDR3 residues: CASSPDRGTGELFF. In DNA form, the CDR3 reads TGTGCCAGCAGTCCGGACAGGGGAACCGGGGAGCTGTTTTTT.

The chain joins TRBV7-3 to TRBJ2-2; TRBD2 aligns across 8 bases. Trimming removed 5 bases from V and 5 bases from J; junction bases left unmatched: 13. Germline V gene sequence: CDR1 SGHTA, CDR2 FQGTGA. This CDR3 contains 17 residues. The CDR3 coding sequence is TGTGCCAGCAGCCCACCTTTGCGGGGGGCTGGGACCGGGGAGCTGTTTTTT. Protein: CASSPPLRGAGTGELFF.

This clonotype was counted ten times or more. This rearrangement joins TRBV3-1 to TRBJ2-5; D assignment may be TRBD1 or TRBD2 (5 bases each). The CDR3 sequence is 14 residues long. Trimming stripped 4 bases from V and 5 bases from J, with 14 bases between. Germline assignment: CDR1 LGHDT and CDR2 YNNKEL (reference sequence). The CDR3 here is CASSPSGTEETQYF. CDR3 sequence (DNA): TGTGCCAGCAGCCCGTCCGGGACGGAGGAGACCCAGTACTTC.

The J gene is TRBJ2-5, the V gene TRBV20-1, with a weak D call TRBD1 (6 bases). V was shortened by 3 bases and J by 0 bases, with 11 bases between the two germline ends. There are 14 residues in the CDR3. Germline CDR1 is DFQATT and CDR2 is SNEGSKA (reference sequence). CDR3 amino acids: CSASKGVYQETQYF. The CDR3 DNA reads as TGCAGTGCTAGTAAGGGGGTCTACCAAGAGACCCAGTACTTC.

This clonotype was observed a few times. The chain employs TRBV20-1 and TRBJ2-3, with 9 positions matching TRBD2. This CDR3 has 15 residues. After removal of 2 bases from V and 5 bases from J, the junction contained 8 bases not matched to a gene. Germline V lookup: CDR1 DFQATT, CDR2 SNEGSKA (reference sequence). This CDR3 is CSARSSGGTRDTQYF. CDR3 nucleotides: TGCAGTGCTAGATCGAGCGGGGGGACGAGAGATACGCAGTATTTT.

This clonotype was detected many times. V and J are TRBV20-1 and TRBJ2-5; D possibly matches TRBD1 or TRBD2 (5 bases each). Germline CDR1 and CDR2: DFQATT and SNEGSKA (reference sequence). CDR3 length: 14 amino acids. The V gene lost 0 bases and the J gene lost 4 bases, with 12 bases spanning the gap. CDR3 sequence (DNA): TGCAGTGCTAGAGATTACCAGGGACGAGAGACCCAGTACTTC. Its protein product is CSARDYQGRETQYF.

The V gene is TRBV6-6, the J gene TRBJ2-7; 7 positions match TRBD1. Per germline, CDR1 MNHNY and CDR2 SVGAGI (reference sequence). The ends lost 0 bases at V and 6 bases at J; junction bases unmatched: 8. The CDR3 extends over 15 amino acids. The CDR3 nucleotides are TGTGCCAGCAGTTACTCCGCGACAGGGATGGGCGAGCAGTACGTC. It yields the protein CASSYSATGMGEQYV.

The chain is built from TRBV5-4 and TRBJ1-2; D remains unclear. The CDR3 covers 11 residues. Germline lookup yields CDR1 SGHNT and CDR2 YYREEE (reference sequence). Trimming shortened V by 4 bases and J by 4 bases, and 5 bases separated the two germline ends. The DNA for the CDR3 is TGTGCCAGCAGCGAGGCCTATGGCTACACCTTC. The encoded protein is CASSEAYGYTF. Full variable domain (rest looked up from reference TRBV5-4 and TRBJ1-2): ETGVTQSPTHLIKTRGQQVTLRCSSQSGHNTVSWYQQALGQGPQFIFQYYREEENGRGNFPPRFSGLQFPNYSSELNVNALELDDSALYLCASSEAYGYTFGSGTRLTVV.

This clonotype was seen a few times. This chain links TRBV10-3 with TRBJ2-3; a possible D gene is TRBD2 (5 bases). V was cut by 3 bases and J by 5 bases, with 9 bases left in between. Per germline, CDR1 ENHRY and CDR2 SYGVKD. This CDR3 comprises 13 residues. The CDR3 coding sequence is TGTGCCATCAGTGATGGTGAGGGAGATACGCAGTATTTT. Protein: CAISDGEGDTQYF.

This clonotype was counted only a few times. The CDR3 bases are TGTGCCAGCAGCTTGGCGTCGGAACAAGAGACCCAGTACTTC. Translation: CASSLASEQETQYF. This chain connects TRBV5-5 to TRBJ2-5; no clear D gene. CDR3 length: 14 amino acids. Trimming pared 0 bases from V and 2 bases from J, leaving 8 bases between. The germline V gene encodes CDR1 SGHKS and CDR2 YYEKEE (reference sequence).

Only a few counts were recorded for this clonotype. The chain carries TRBV5-5 and TRBJ1-2; D gene uncertain. Between the trimmed V and J ends, which lost 0 bases and 6 bases, there was a span of 12 bases. The CDR3 runs 14 residues. CDR1 is SGHKS and CDR2 is YYEKEE in the germline V gene (reference sequence). CDR3 loop: CASSLAAERDGYTF. The CDR3 DNA reads as TGTGCCAGCAGCTTGGCCGCGGAGCGGGATGGCTACACCTTC.

Concerning this clonotype itself: Germline is not matched at one junction end, which may reflect a read error. This rearrangement joins TRBV6-2 or TRBV6-3 to TRBJ2-1; the D is unclear. This CDR3 is 13 amino acids long. CDR1 is MNHEY and CDR2 is SVGEGT in the germline V gene. The CDR3 loop is CASSYSSHNEQFF. Written as DNA, the CDR3 is TGTGCCAGCAGTTACTCCTCCCACAATGAGCAGTTCTTC.

The sample holds many counts of this clonotype. This CDR3 is CASSTTGRTEAFF. The CDR3 DNA reads as TGTGCCAGCAGTACGACAGGGAGGACTGAAGCTTTCTTT. This chain uses TRBV6-5 with TRBJ1-1, with 7 bases that match TRBD1. V lost 5 bases, J lost 5 bases, and 5 bases stayed unmatched. The CDR3 totals 13 residues. Germline lookup yields CDR1 MNHEY and CDR2 SVGAGI.

There are a few counts of this clonotype. This chain links TRBV7-9 with TRBJ1-6; D perhaps matches TRBD1 (5 bases). The CDR3 is made up of 16 amino acids. From germline, CDR1 is SEHNR and CDR2 FQNEAQ (reference sequence). V lost 2 bases and J lost 7, with 15 bases in between. The CDR3 sequence is CASSLYDSSPNSPLHF. The CDR3 nucleotides are TGTGCCAGCAGCTTATATGACAGTTCACCCAATTCACCCCTCCACTTT.